A single T cell receptor (beta chain) is shown here with its context. Authors' data handling: Reference gene primer amplification gave estimated nucleated cell counts. TCRdb's copy holds only in-frame clones and misses some; the assay was immunoSEQ multiplex PCR. That table is the source of V, J and clone size, and D and trimming were worked out from the DNA. The repertoire has more than 350,000 clones, 70% to 90% of them found once; the top ten carry 8% to 13%. The data derive from a study of blood T cell repertoires in COVID-19. Study-level information: The United States, Italy and Spain provided the acute and convalescent COVID-19 samples. The analysed material was cDNA or gDNA that came from T cells, B-cell-depleted T cells, or PBMCs.

The clonotype was recovered from a woman younger than 45 with COVID-19, enrolled during active disease. Sample: peripheral blood.

As DNA, the CDR3 is TGTGCCAGCAGTTCCGGGACTAGCGGGACCAATGAGCAGTTCTTC. Amino acid sequence: CASSSGTSGTNEQFF. This chain connects TRBV2 to TRBJ2-1, with 13 positions matching TRBD2. The CDR3 covers 15 residues. The germline gives CDR1 SNHLY, CDR2 FYNNEI. V was clipped by 5 bases and J by 6 bases; unmatched bases: 4.